Each of the 20 T cell receptor beta chains below was sequenced from the same sample in a study of TIL therapy for anti-PD-1-resistant metastatic lung cancer. The time point: pre-treatment sample, taken before nivolumab and TIL therapy. Most excised metastases sampled were pleural nodules or supraclavicular lymph nodes. The libraries were made with immunoSEQ v3. Assay: immunoSEQ multiplex PCR; the TCRdb copy retains only in-frame clones and omits some. The sample records 95,000 or so clones, about three fifths being singletons. This specimen was tumor tissue, taken at baseline. Receptors originate from a person aged 30 to 80 with non-small cell lung cancer.

This clone was counted a few times. The chain couples TRBV30 to TRBJ2-7; D call uncertain. The CDR3 is made up of 15 amino acids. The ends were cut back, 2 bases at V and 0 bases at J, with 14 bases in the middle. The germline V gene encodes CDR1 GTSNPN and CDR2 SVGIG (reference sequence). CDR3 sequence (DNA): TGTGCCTGGAGTCCGAGCATGGGCAACTCCTACGAGCAGTACTTC. It specifies CAWSPSMGNSYEQYF.

This clone occurred once. The rearrangement links TRBV19 to TRBJ2-1; D gene ambiguous. In germline, CDR1 is LNHDA, CDR2 SQIVND (reference sequence). The CDR3 is 13 residues long. Between the trimmed V and J ends, which lost 3 bases and 7 bases, there was a span of 10 bases. In DNA form, the CDR3 reads TGTGCCAGTAGTATCCGAGTAGCAAATGAGCAGTTCTTC. It translates to CASSIRVANEQFF.

The rearrangement links TRBV18 to TRBJ2-7; either TRBD1 or TRBD2 may fit D (6 bases each). Between the trimmed V and J ends, which lost 2 bases and 2 bases, there was a span of 25 bases. The CDR3 length is 19 residues. Germline CDR1 reads KGHSH; CDR2 reads LQKENI. In nucleotides, the CDR3 is TGTGCCAGCTCACCAACCCAACCCTGGGGGGCTAGCGCAACCTACGAGCAGTACTTC. This sequence encodes CASSPTQPWGASATYEQYF.

The rearrangement joins TRBV18 to TRBJ2-1, with 11 bases lining up with TRBD2. Trimming cost V 4 bases and J 4 bases; bases outside gene matches: 0. Germline V gives CDR1 KGHSH, CDR2 LQKENI. The CDR3 consists of 14 residues. CDR3 in DNA: TGTGCCAGCTCACGACTAGCGGGATACAATGAGCAGTTCTTC. This codes for CASSRLAGYNEQFF.

The V and J genes are TRBV7-2 and TRBJ2-2; 7 bases agree with TRBD1. After removal of 5 bases from V and 6 bases from J, the junction contained 6 bases not matched to a gene. There are 14 residues in the CDR3. Germline V gene sequence: CDR1 SGHTA, CDR2 FQGNSA. The CDR3 loop reads CASSQPQGSGELFF. The CDR3 coding sequence is TGTGCCAGCAGCCAACCACAGGGGTCCGGGGAGCTGTTTTTT. Full variable domain (remainder filled in from reference TRBV7-2 and TRBJ2-2): GAGVSQSPSNKVTEKGKDVELRCDPISGHTALYWYRQSLGQGLEFLIYFQGNSAPDKSGLPSDRFSAERTGGSVSTLTIQRTQQEDSAVYLCASSQPQGSGELFFGEGSRLTVL.

This chain joins TRBV7-2 and TRBJ2-1, with 9 bases lining up with TRBD1. V lost 5 bases and J lost 9; bases outside the gene matches: 8. The CDR3 loop spans 14 amino acids. Germline V CDR1 and CDR2: SGHTA, FQGNSA. The CDR3 sequence: CASSPRTGDSEQFF. Here the CDR3 DNA reads TGTGCCAGCAGCCCCCGGACAGGGGACAGTGAGCAGTTCTTC. The variable domain in full, completed from reference TRBV7-2 and TRBJ2-1, reads GAGVSQSPSNKVTEKGKDVELRCDPISGHTALYWYRQSLGQGLEFLIYFQGNSAPDKSGLPSDRFSAERTGGSVSTLTIQRTQQEDSAVYLCASSPRTGDSEQFFGPGTRLTVL.

This clone was detected a few times. The chain carries TRBV28 and TRBJ1-5, with D possibly TRBD1 on 5 matching bases. The V gene's germline CDR1 is MDHEN and CDR2 SYDVKM. There are 12 residues in the CDR3. With 10 bases removed from V and 4 bases from J, the gap between germline ends came to 11 bases. The DNA for the CDR3 is TGTGCCACCCATTCAGGGAATCAGCCCCAGCATTTT. Its translation: CATHSGNQPQHF.

The chain couples TRBV12-3 or TRBV12-4 to TRBJ2-3; TRBD2 might be the D (5 bases). CDR3 size: 12 residues. Trimming removed 2 bases from V and 8 bases from J, with 8 bases in between. This CDR3 is CASSLLGSTQYF. CDR3 nucleotides: TGTGCCAGCAGTTTATTAGGGAGTACGCAGTATTTT.

This clone came up a few times. The chain is built from TRBV6-2 or TRBV6-3 and TRBJ2-6; D is ambiguous. V was shortened by 2 bases and J by 0 bases, with 5 bases between the two germline ends. This CDR3 has 15 amino acids. CDR1 and CDR2 (germline): MNHEY, SVGEGT. In DNA form, the CDR3 reads TGTGCCAGCAGTTACGGCAACTCTGGGGCCAACGTCCTGACTTTC. Translating it yields CASSYGNSGANVLTF.

The J gene is TRBJ2-2, the V gene TRBV4-1, with 11 bases that match TRBD1. CDR1 is MGHRA and CDR2 is YSYEKL in the germline V gene. The junction had 7 bases not matched to a gene; V was cut back by 1 base and J by 6 bases. This CDR3 has 17 amino acids. CDR3: CASSQAGTGGGSGELFF. The CDR3 nucleotides are TGCGCCAGCAGCCAAGCCGGGACAGGGGGAGGATCCGGGGAGCTGTTTTTT.

The rearrangement uses TRBV11-2 and TRBJ2-5; D gene unclear. CDR1 SGHAT and CDR2 FQNNGV come from the germline V gene. Trimming left V 6 bases short and J 5 bases short, with 13 bases between. The CDR3 covers 13 residues. CDR3 bases: TGTGCCAGCAGTACCCGGCCCGGGGAGACCCAGTACTTC. It specifies CASSTRPGETQYF.

The V and J genes are TRBV19 and TRBJ2-5, with D possibly TRBD2 on 6 matching bases. The CDR3 contains 18 residues. Trimming removed 1 base from V and 4 bases from J, with 22 bases in between. Per the germline V gene, CDR1 is LNHDA and CDR2 is SQIVND (reference sequence). The CDR3 region is CASSIGEVVGTVRETQYF. CDR3 coding DNA: TGTGCCAGTAGTATAGGGGAGGTCGTGGGGACGGTACGAGAGACCCAGTACTTC. Variable domain in full (rest from reference TRBV19 and TRBJ2-5): DGGITQSPKYLFRKEGQNVTLSCEQNLNHDAMYWYRQDPGQGLRLIYYSQIVNDFQKGDIAEGYSVSREKKESFPLTVTSAQKNPTAFYLCASSIGEVVGTVRETQYFGPGTRLLVL.

The genes are TRBV7-2 and TRBJ2-3, with 7 bases that match TRBD1. Germline CDR1 is SGHTA and CDR2 is FQGNSA. The CDR3 loop spans 15 amino acids. V was pared by 5 bases and J by 1 base, with 6 bases of the junction left unmatched. The CDR3 bases are TGTGCCAGCAGCCCATGGACAGGCCGCACAGATACGCAGTATTTT. It codes for CASSPWTGRTDTQYF.

A few counts support this clone. The rearrangement joins TRBV5-5 to TRBJ2-1, with 7 bases lining up with TRBD1. V trimming: 2 bases; J trimming: 1 base; junction bases outside the gene matches: 15. Germline V lookup: CDR1 SGHKS, CDR2 YYEKEE (reference sequence). The CDR3 runs to 19 residues. The DNA for the CDR3 is TGTGCCAGCAGCTTCCCGATGGGCCAACAGGGGATGTCCTACAATGAGCAGTTCTTC. Translated, it gives CASSFPMGQQGMSYNEQFF.

This sequence joins TRBV5-1 and TRBJ2-1; 10 nucleotides line up with TRBD2. The CDR3 totals 15 residues. Trimming took 0 bases from V and 10 from J; bases not matched to a gene: 7. The germline V gene encodes CDR1 SGHRS and CDR2 YFSETQ. The CDR3 sequence is CASSLVASGSGEQFF. In nucleotides, the CDR3 is TGCGCCAGCAGCTTGGTAGCTAGCGGGAGCGGAGAGCAGTTCTTC.

The chain employs TRBV7-9 and TRBJ2-1; D gene uncertain. Germline V gives CDR1 SEHNR, CDR2 FQNEAQ (reference sequence). The CDR3 contains 12 residues. Trimming left V 4 bases short and J 8 bases short, with 9 bases between. This chain's CDR3 is CASSSLVYEQFF. The DNA of the CDR3 is TGTGCCAGCAGCTCCCTGGTTTATGAGCAGTTCTTC.

The chain is built from TRBV5-4 and TRBJ2-5; 8 bases are shared with TRBD1. This CDR3 spans 14 amino acids. Unmatched junction bases numbered 7, after V lost 4 bases and J lost 5 bases. Germline lookup yields CDR1 SGHNT and CDR2 YYREEE (reference sequence). CDR3 in amino acids: CASSPQGAGETQYF. The CDR3 DNA sequence: TGTGCCAGCAGCCCTCAGGGGGCTGGTGAGACCCAGTACTTC.

This clone has at least ten counts. At one end, the junction sequence differs from germline, possibly due to a read error. J is TRBJ1-2 and V is TRBV4-3; D gene uncertain. Germline CDR1 and CDR2: LGHNA and YSLEER. There are 12 residues in the CDR3. CDR3 coding DNA: TGCGCCAGCAGCCAAGGATTCGGCCCGCGGGTCTTC. Translating it yields CASSQGFGPRVF.

V usage is TRBV2 and J usage is TRBJ1-2; the D gene is possibly TRBD1 (5 bases). CDR1 is SNHLY, CDR2 FYNNEI, per germline. The CDR3 extends over 15 amino acids. V was trimmed by 6 bases and J by 8 bases, leaving 22 bases between them. The DNA of the CDR3 is TGTGCCAGCAGGAACTGGGAGGGGTCCAATGGGGGCTACACCTTC. Translation: CASRNWEGSNGGYTF.

The chain is built from TRBV7-8 and TRBJ1-5, with D possibly being TRBD1 (5 bases). V lost 3 bases and J 3 bases, leaving 9 bases between the germline ends. The CDR3 totals 14 residues. CDR1 and CDR2 (germline): SGHVS, FQNEAQ. The CDR3 here is CASSFGGNNQPQHF. The CDR3 DNA reads as TGTGCCAGCAGCTTTGGGGGGAACAATCAGCCCCAGCATTTT.